This entry lists 25 T cell receptor beta chains sequenced from one sample in a study of T cells in Graves' hyperthyroidism and ophthalmopathy. The investigators amplified TCR beta CDR3 regions from RNA transcripts. Using the HTBI primer set, a first-round RT-PCR was run on the TCR CDR3. Via MiXCR, TCRdb re-called the multiplex PCR reads, giving one row per CDR3 protein. The sample consists of around 500,000 distinct CDR3 sequences, 14% of them appearing once. Sequencing used blood. All receptors come from a woman between 18 and 30 years old with Graves' hyperthyroidism.

Ten or more counts support this clonotype. The rearrangement joins TRBV19 to TRBJ1-5, with D perhaps TRBD1 (5 bases). This CDR3 has 15 amino acids. With 7 bases removed from V and 7 bases from J, the gap between germline ends came to 20 bases. Germline-derived CDR1 and CDR2 are LNHDA and SQIVND (reference sequence). CDR3: CASTMGTGEGQPQHF. The CDR3 DNA follows: TGTGCCAGTACCATGGGTACGGGGGAGGGGCAGCCCCAGCATTTT.

This clonotype has at least ten counts. The rearrangement uses TRBV11-2 and TRBJ2-5; perhaps TRBD2 as D (6 bases). This CDR3 has 15 amino acids. Germline-derived CDR1 and CDR2 are SGHAT and FQNNGV. Trimming shortened V by 1 base and J by 5 bases, and 14 bases separated the two germline ends. The CDR3 reads CASSLAGGLGETQYF. Written as DNA, the CDR3 is TGTGCCAGCAGCTTAGCCGGGGGATTGGGGGAGACCCAGTACTTC.

This clonotype was seen repeatedly, ten times or more. The chain has TRBV20-1 and TRBJ2-3; D remains ambiguous. This CDR3 is built from 14 residues. Trimming removed 6 bases from V and 0 bases from J, with 13 bases in between. Germline V gene sequence: CDR1 DFQATT, CDR2 SNEGSKA (reference sequence). The CDR3 sequence is CSARRVASTDTQYF. The DNA of the CDR3 is TGCAGTGCCCGAAGGGTGGCTAGCACAGATACGCAGTATTTT.

This clonotype was picked up many times. V is TRBV18 and J is TRBJ1-3; TRBD1 might be the D (5 bases). The CDR3 runs 16 residues. The V end was cut by 2 bases, the J end by 1 base, with 12 bases between. Germline CDR1 is KGHSH and CDR2 is LQKENI. DNA of the CDR3: TGTGCCAGCTCACCATGGGACCGAGTATCTGGAAACACCATATATTTT. This gives the protein CASSPWDRVSGNTIYF.

The chain links TRBV5-1 to TRBJ2-1; D unclear. The CDR3 loop spans 15 amino acids. V lost 4 bases, J lost 5 bases, and 16 bases lay in between. Looked up from germline, CDR1 is SGHRS and CDR2 is YFSETQ. CDR3 sequence: CASSPDLGPHNEQFF. CDR3 DNA: TGCGCCAGCAGCCCTGACCTCGGTCCCCACAATGAGCAGTTCTTC. Together with reference TRBV5-1 and TRBJ2-1, the CDR3 gives the full variable domain: KAGVTQTPRYLIKTRGQQVTLSCSPISGHRSVSWYQQTPGQGLQFLFEYFSETQRNKGNFPGRFSGRQFSNSRSEMNVSTLELGDSALYLCASSPDLGPHNEQFFGPGTRLTVL.

Comment on this clonotype: This clone may be a read error of a much larger clone one base away. The conserved phenylalanine or tryptophan normally closing the CDR3 is absent here, so this likely arose from a read error. The chain carries TRBV13 and TRBJ2-5; 7 nucleotides agree with TRBD1. V lost 5 bases, J lost 2 bases, and 11 bases stayed unmatched. Germline V gene sequence: CDR1 PRHDT, CDR2 FYEKMQ (reference sequence). CDR3 length: 16 amino acids. This CDR3 reads CASSGVGTAIQETQYI. The CDR3 region has the DNA TGTGCCAGCAGCGGGGTAGGGACAGCAATTCAAGAGACCCAGTACATC.

This clonotype was seen at least ten times. The V and J genes are TRBV20-1 and TRBJ2-5, with 8 bases aligning to TRBD2. Trimming at V came to 3 bases and at J to 1 base, leaving 13 bases not matched to a gene. The CDR3 length is 17 residues. Germline assignment: CDR1 DFQATT and CDR2 SNEGSKA (reference sequence). CDR3 residues: CSASVRTASGFQETQYF. Here the CDR3 DNA reads TGCAGTGCTAGTGTGAGGACGGCTAGCGGGTTCCAAGAGACCCAGTACTTC.

This clonotype was counted at least ten times. V usage is TRBV11-3 and J usage is TRBJ1-3; TRBD1 is a possible D gene (5 bases). The ends were cut back, 4 bases at V and 0 bases at J, with 16 bases in the middle. CDR3 length: 17 residues. Germline V gene sequence: CDR1 SGHNT, CDR2 YENEEA. Written as DNA, the CDR3 is TGTGCCAGCAGCTCCCGGGACGCACATACCTCTGGAAACACCATATATTTT. Its protein is CASSSRDAHTSGNTIYF.

This chain connects TRBV13 to TRBJ1-6; perhaps TRBD1 as D (5 bases). Germline-derived CDR1 and CDR2 are PRHDT and FYEKMQ (reference sequence). Trimming shortened V by 5 bases and J by 8 bases, and 19 bases separated the two germline ends. This CDR3 spans 16 amino acids. The CDR3 DNA reads as TGTGCCAGCAGCACCCGGGACTCAAGGGAATATTCACCCCTCCACTTT. This gives the protein CASSTRDSREYSPLHF. The full variable domain, with the rest looked up from reference TRBV13 and TRBJ1-6, is AAGVIQSPRHLIKEKRETATLKCYPIPRHDTVYWYQQGPGQDPQFLISFYEKMQSDKGSIPDRFSAQQFSDYHSELNMSSLELGDSALYFCASSTRDSREYSPLHFGNGTRLTVT.

This clonotype was seen many times. The chain couples TRBV10-3 to TRBJ1-1; D unresolved. The V and J ends lost 3 bases and 1 base respectively, with 9 bases between them. This CDR3 has 14 amino acids. CDR1 and CDR2 (germline): ENHRY, SYGVKD. The CDR3 region is CAISDGRTNTEAFF. The CDR3 region has the DNA TGTGCCATCAGTGACGGCAGGACGAACACTGAAGCTTTCTTT.

This clonotype was recorded at least ten times. CDR3 protein: CASSLTVNYGYTF. The CDR3 DNA sequence: TGTGCCAGCAGTTTAACGGTTAACTATGGCTACACCTTC. The chain combines TRBV12-3 or TRBV12-4 with TRBJ1-2, with D unclear. Trimming took 2 bases from V and 1 from J, leaving 5 bases between them. The CDR3 contains 13 residues.

V is TRBV30 and J is TRBJ1-5; D gene ambiguous. CDR1 GTSNPN and CDR2 SVGIG come from the germline V gene (reference sequence). This CDR3 comprises 15 residues. V gave up 4 bases and J gave up 1 base, with 14 bases separating them. The CDR3 DNA reads TGTGCCTGGACGTTGGGGTTTGGGAGCAATCAGCCCCAGCATTTT. It codes for CAWTLGFGSNQPQHF.

This clonotype was observed a handful of times. The V and J genes are TRBV7-9 and TRBJ1-5; unclear D gene. V dropped 5 bases and J dropped 4 bases, with 12 bases sitting between them. Germline CDR1 SEHNR, CDR2 FQNEAQ (reference sequence). This CDR3 comprises 14 residues. The chain's CDR3 is CASSPQTGNQPQHF. The CDR3 bases are TGTGCCAGCAGCCCGCAGACGGGGAATCAGCCCCAGCATTTT.

The table lists this clonotype with many counts. The chain carries TRBV18 and TRBJ2-7; D not certain. CDR3 length: 13 amino acids. Per the germline V gene, CDR1 is KGHSH and CDR2 is LQKENI. Deletions cut 3 bases from V and 2 bases from J, with 8 bases between. CDR3 bases: TGTGCCAGCTCACCGTCGGCAGCCTACGAGCAGTACGTC. Encoded protein: CASSPSAAYEQYV.

This clonotype was picked up many times. The chain employs TRBV20-1 and TRBJ2-7, with 13 bases matching TRBD2. The CDR3 length is 14 residues. V trimming: 6 bases; J trimming: 4 bases; junction bases outside the gene matches: 6. Germline V gives CDR1 DFQATT, CDR2 SNEGSKA (reference sequence). The CDR3 region is CSAPTSGGSYEQYF. The CDR3 coding sequence is TGCAGTGCCCCGACTAGCGGGGGGTCGTACGAGCAGTACTTC.

This clonotype occurred a few times. The DNA of the CDR3 is TGTGCCAGCAGCTTAGCCCTGGGGACTAGCGGGAGGGCCGACACCGGGGAGCTGTTTTTT. Its protein product is CASSLALGTSGRADTGELFF. The J gene is TRBJ2-2, the V gene TRBV7-8; TRBD2 aligns across 16 bases. The CDR3 covers 20 residues. Trimming removed 0 bases from V and 3 bases from J; junction bases left unmatched: 7. Germline V gene data show CDR1 as SGHVS and CDR2 as FQNEAQ.

At least ten counts were recorded for this clonotype. J is TRBJ1-1 and V is TRBV3-1, with D perhaps matching TRBD1 (6 bases). CDR1 and CDR2 from the germline V gene are LGHDT and YNNKEL (reference sequence). This CDR3 is built from 14 residues. V lost 4 bases and J lost 2, with 11 bases in between. CDR3 bases: TGTGCCAGCAGCCGTAGGACAGCCAACACTGAAGCTTTCTTT. Protein: CASSRRTANTEAFF.

This clonotype has more than one count but fewer than ten. J is TRBJ2-1 and V is TRBV11-3, with 8 bases lining up with TRBD2. V gave up 6 bases and J gave up 0 bases; unmatched junction bases: 7. The CDR3 consists of 16 residues. CDR1 and CDR2 from the germline V gene are SGHNT and YENEEA. CDR3 coding DNA: TGTGCCAGCAGTCCCGAAAGCGGGAGCTCCTACAATGAGCAGTTCTTC. Its translation is CASSPESGSSYNEQFF.

This clonotype was found many times. The chain recombines TRBV10-3 with TRBJ1-6, with D possibly matching TRBD1 (5 bases). The CDR3 sequence is 14 residues long. CDR1 ENHRY and CDR2 SYGVKD come from the germline V gene. Trimming took 4 bases from V and 5 from J, leaving 9 bases between them. The DNA of the CDR3 is TGTGCCATCAGTGGCAGGGATAATAATTCACCCCTCCACTTT. It is translated as CAISGRDNNSPLHF.

This clonotype has only a few counts. The chain has TRBV30 and TRBJ2-2; no reliable D call. Between the trimmed V and J ends, which lost 3 bases and 3 bases, there was a span of 8 bases. Per the germline V gene, CDR1 is GTSNPN and CDR2 is SVGIG (reference sequence). The CDR3 consists of 13 residues. In DNA, the CDR3 is TGTGCCTGGAGCGAATGGGACACCGGGGAGCTGTTTTTT. Translated: CAWSEWDTGELFF.

This chain connects TRBV10-3 to TRBJ2-3; no reliable D call. Germline assignment: CDR1 ENHRY and CDR2 SYGVKD. The CDR3 contains 14 residues. The V gene lost 2 bases and the J gene lost 1 base, with 7 bases spanning the gap. The DNA of the CDR3 is TGTGCCATCAGTGAGGGACCGGGCACAGATACGCAGTATTTT. Amino acids: CAISEGPGTDTQYF.

There are many counts of this clonotype. The chain is built from TRBV29-1 and TRBJ1-2; 8 bases agree with TRBD1. J lost 4 bases, V lost 4 bases, and 5 bases had no gene match. Germline CDR1 reads SQVTM; CDR2 reads ANQGSEA. The CDR3 runs to 13 residues. Written as DNA, the CDR3 is TGCAGCGTTGGGGGACAGGATACCTATGGCTACACCTTC. Translation: CSVGGQDTYGYTF.

There are a few counts of this clonotype. V gene TRBV28 combines with J gene TRBJ1-5; 7 nucleotides match TRBD1. The CDR3 extends over 15 amino acids. The germline V gene has CDR1 MDHEN and CDR2 SYDVKM. V was pared by 5 bases and J by 0 bases, with 4 bases of the junction left unmatched. The DNA for the CDR3 is TGTGCCAGCAGTGGGGGACAGTTTAGCAATCAGCCCCAGCATTTT. Amino acid sequence: CASSGGQFSNQPQHF.

This clonotype has just a few counts. CDR3 in DNA: TGTGCCAGCAGCCCCTCGGGGGGAACTTACAGGGGGCTCGGGAATGAGCAGTTCTTC. This codes for CASSPSGGTYRGLGNEQFF. The chain links TRBV14 to TRBJ2-1; 9 bases are a match to TRBD1. The CDR3 is 19 amino acids. The V gene end was trimmed by 4 bases and the J gene end by 7 bases; junction bases not matched to a gene: 20. Germline CDR1 and CDR2: SGHDN and FVKESK.

The CDR3 is CASSLGSGMNTEAFF. DNA of the CDR3: TGTGCCAGCAGCTTGGGGTCCGGAATGAACACTGAAGCTTTCTTT. The chain uses TRBV7-9 and TRBJ1-1; D is unresolved. The CDR3 contains 15 residues. Trimming stripped 3 bases from V and 0 bases from J, with 11 bases between. The germline CDR1 and CDR2 sequences are SEHNR and FQNEAQ (reference sequence).